The rows below give T cell receptor beta chains drawn from one sample of a study of OX40 agonist ivuxolimab in advanced cancers. The protocol was immunoSEQ multiplex PCR, while the TCRdb copy is restricted to in-frame clones and leaves out a portion. Of 40,000 to 45,000 clones listed, about 81% are singletons. The source was CD4+ or CD8+ T cells sorted from blood, collected in a trial of the OX40 agonist ivuxolimab. Receptors were obtained from an adult with an advanced solid tumor such as melanoma, head and neck, liver or kidney cancer. Each CDR3 is given with its conserved first and last residue. The D gene is left open where the match is weak.

v_call,j_call,d_call,cdr3_aa
TRBV2,TRBJ2-7,-,CASSDLILGPEQYF
TRBV5-6,TRBJ1-2,TRBD1,CASSSGTDYGYTF
TRBV7-9,TRBJ1-6,TRBD1,CASSPAWGQGPHNSPLHF
TRBV10-1,TRBJ2-4,TRBD2,CASSGGRGNIQYF
TRBV5-8,TRBJ1-2,TRBD1,CASSSLDRLIGYTF
TRBV7-2,TRBJ1-1,-,CASSLRGTNTEAFF
TRBV29-1,TRBJ1-5,TRBD1,CSVRGTGGGNQPQHF
TRBV5-1,TRBJ2-1,TRBD2,CASRQDGLAGVNEQFF
TRBV27,TRBJ2-1,-,CASSLLSSYNEQFF
TRBV13,TRBJ2-7,TRBD1,CASSLEGTEHEQYF
TRBV5-5,TRBJ1-5,-,CASRLQGSNQPQHF
TRBV6-6,TRBJ2-7,-,CASGPWAGNEQYF
TRBV27,TRBJ1-2,TRBD1,CASSLTAGTGVSYGYTF
TRBV5-4,TRBJ2-2,-,CASSYGTGELFF
TRBV2,TRBJ1-2,-,CASGDYGYTF
TRBV28,TRBJ1-1,-,CASTGRMNTEAFF